The 16 T cell receptor beta chains given below trace back to one sample, sequenced in a study of blood T cell repertoires in COVID-19. Measured with immunoSEQ multiplex PCR; TCRdb has only the in-frame clones, and not every one. The sample lists some 250,000 clones, about 83% occurring once. Material for sequencing was peripheral blood. Every receptor here comes from a man aged 80 or over with acute or convalescent COVID-19.

The chain has TRBV6-1 and TRBJ1-2; perhaps TRBD1 as D (5 bases). Between the trimmed V and J ends, which lost 5 bases and 2 bases, there was a span of 12 bases. Germline V gene data show CDR1 as MNHNS and CDR2 as SASEGT. The CDR3 is made up of 14 amino acids. For the CDR3, the DNA is TGTGCCAGCAGTTTCGGACGGGGGAACTATGGCTACACCTTC. This codes for CASSFGRGNYGYTF.

CDR3 sequence reads: CASSSDRASTGELFF. The DNA of the CDR3 is TGTGCCAGCAGCTCGGACAGGGCGAGCACCGGGGAGCTGTTTTTT. The J gene is TRBJ2-2, the V gene TRBV7-2; 8 bases align to TRBD1. The V gene's germline CDR1 is SGHTA and CDR2 FQGNSA. This CDR3 is built from 15 residues. The J segment lost 4 bases and the V segment lost 4 bases, leaving 5 bases of the junction unmatched.

The chain has TRBV4-2 and TRBJ1-3, with D unresolved. CDR1 and CDR2 from the germline V gene are LGHNA and YNFKEQ. V lost 4 bases, J lost 4 bases, and 14 bases lay in between. The CDR3 is 15 residues long. The CDR3: CASSRGLGGGNTIYF. The CDR3 DNA reads as TGTGCCAGCAGCCGAGGACTGGGCGGGGGAAACACCATATATTTT.

The chain employs TRBV7-2 and TRBJ2-3; no reliable D call. CDR1 is SGHTA, CDR2 FQGNSA, per germline. Trimming removed 5 bases from V and 7 bases from J, with 16 bases in between. There are 14 residues in the CDR3. Here the CDR3 DNA reads TGTGCCAGCAGCCCCATCCGAGGTCAAAATACGCAGTATTTT. Protein sequence: CASSPIRGQNTQYF.

V and J are TRBV28 and TRBJ1-5; D gene ambiguous. This CDR3 contains 12 residues. CDR1 is MDHEN, CDR2 SYDVKM, per germline. Trimming left V 10 bases short and J 4 bases short, with 11 bases between. CDR3: CATASGNQPQHF. The CDR3 DNA follows: TGTGCCACCGCCTCGGGGAATCAGCCCCAGCATTTT.

The chain couples TRBV5-6 to TRBJ2-5; 7 bases are shared with TRBD1. The CDR3 spans 14 residues. V lost 4 bases and J lost 4; bases outside the gene matches: 7. Germline lookup yields CDR1 SGHDT and CDR2 YYEEEE. In DNA form, the CDR3 reads TGTGCCAGCAGCCTAAGGGACAGTCGAGAGACCCAGTACTTC. Protein product: CASSLRDSRETQYF.

This chain joins TRBV2 and TRBJ1-5, with 7 nucleotides matching TRBD1. The V gene's germline CDR1 is SNHLY and CDR2 FYNNEI. The CDR3 sequence is 15 residues long. J lost 1 base, V lost 2 bases, and 2 bases had no gene match. The CDR3 sequence: CASSEMGQSNQPQHF. The CDR3 DNA reads TGTGCCAGCAGTGAAATGGGACAGAGCAATCAGCCCCAGCATTTT.

This chain uses TRBV28 with TRBJ1-5; D possibly corresponds to TRBD1 (5 bases). Trimming removed 6 bases at V and 4 bases at J, with 16 bases between. From germline, CDR1 is MDHEN and CDR2 SYDVKM. This CDR3 is 15 amino acids long. Written as DNA, the CDR3 is TGTGCCAGCAGGCCCGGGGGGGTTTTTAATCAGCCCCAGCATTTT. It translates to CASRPGGVFNQPQHF. The full variable domain, with the rest looked up from reference TRBV28 and TRBJ1-5, is DVKVTQSSRYLVKRTGEKVFLECVQDMDHENMFWYRQDPGLGLRLIYFSYDVKMKEKGDIPEGYSVSREKKERFSLILESASTNQTSMYLCASRPGGVFNQPQHFGDGTRLSIL.

The chain carries TRBV18 and TRBJ2-3, with 10 bases aligning to TRBD2. The CDR3 runs 18 residues. Trimming at V came to 1 base and at J to 6 bases, leaving 13 bases not matched to a gene. Germline V lookup: CDR1 KGHSH, CDR2 LQKENI. The CDR3 DNA is TGTGCCAGCTCACCACGGGTCAGATGGACTAGCGGTACGGATACGCAGTATTTT. It codes for CASSPRVRWTSGTDTQYF.

DNA of the CDR3: TGTGCCAGCAGCCGGGACGGGGGGCGAGGAGTGGATACGCAGTATTTT. This encodes CASSRDGGRGVDTQYF. This rearrangement joins TRBV3-1 (or the pseudogene TRBV3-2) to TRBJ2-3; D might be TRBD2 (7 bases). V lost 4 bases, J lost 6 bases, and 20 bases lay in between. CDR3 length: 16 residues. Germline-derived CDR1 and CDR2 are LGHDT and YNNKEL (reference sequence).

The rearrangement links TRBV7-6 to TRBJ2-7; TRBD1 is a possible D gene (7 bases). The CDR3 has 14 amino acids. The ends were cut back, 5 bases at V and 3 bases at J, with 14 bases in the middle. Germline lookup yields CDR1 SGHVS and CDR2 FNYEAQ. CDR3 DNA: TGTGCCAGCAGCCGCGGGACAGTAAACTACGAGCAGTACTTC. This codes for CASSRGTVNYEQYF.

The V and J genes are TRBV2 and TRBJ2-5, with TRBD2 as a possible D gene (5 bases). V was trimmed by 3 bases and J by 7 bases, leaving 15 bases between them. The germline V gene encodes CDR1 SNHLY and CDR2 FYNNEI. The CDR3 consists of 14 residues. The CDR3: CASSERATVGTQYF. CDR3 DNA: TGTGCCAGCAGTGAGAGGGCCACCGTAGGGACCCAGTACTTC.

V usage is TRBV29-1 and J usage is TRBJ1-2, with TRBD1 matching 11 bases. V lost 3 bases and J lost 3; bases outside the gene matches: 6. The CDR3 length is 15 residues. The germline CDR1 and CDR2 sequences are SQVTM and ANQGSEA. This chain's CDR3 is CSVEPDRGPDYGYTF. As DNA, the CDR3 is TGCAGCGTTGAGCCGGACAGGGGGCCCGACTATGGCTACACCTTC.

This clone was seen a single time. The rearrangement links TRBV24-1 to TRBJ1-5, with 9 bases identical to TRBD1. Trimming at V came to 4 bases and at J to 9 bases, leaving 15 bases not matched to a gene. The CDR3 covers 17 residues. Germline CDR1 KGHDR, CDR2 SFDVKD. CDR3 region: CATSDLAGTGFVGPQHF. The CDR3 DNA follows: TGTGCCACCAGTGACCTGGCCGGGACAGGGTTCGTGGGGCCCCAGCATTTT.

The chain employs TRBV5-4 and TRBJ1-2; D might be TRBD1 (6 bases). Trimming removed 5 bases from V and 4 bases from J, with 12 bases in between. The length of the CDR3 is 13 residues. Per the germline V gene, CDR1 is SGHNT and CDR2 is YYREEE (reference sequence). CDR3 sequence: CASSTQGVYGYTF. CDR3 coding DNA: TGTGCCAGCAGTACACAGGGAGTCTATGGCTACACCTTC.

The CDR3 sequence: CASSGRRGGTGNTIYF. CDR3 sequence (DNA): TGTGCCAGCAGTGGACGGCGGGGAGGGACCGGAAACACCATATATTTT. V gene TRBV6-6 combines with J gene TRBJ1-3, with a weak D call TRBD1 (5 bases). Germline assignment: CDR1 MNHNY and CDR2 SVGAGI (reference sequence). The CDR3 extends over 16 amino acids. The V end lost 5 bases, the J end lost 4 bases, and 18 bases lay between the germline ends.